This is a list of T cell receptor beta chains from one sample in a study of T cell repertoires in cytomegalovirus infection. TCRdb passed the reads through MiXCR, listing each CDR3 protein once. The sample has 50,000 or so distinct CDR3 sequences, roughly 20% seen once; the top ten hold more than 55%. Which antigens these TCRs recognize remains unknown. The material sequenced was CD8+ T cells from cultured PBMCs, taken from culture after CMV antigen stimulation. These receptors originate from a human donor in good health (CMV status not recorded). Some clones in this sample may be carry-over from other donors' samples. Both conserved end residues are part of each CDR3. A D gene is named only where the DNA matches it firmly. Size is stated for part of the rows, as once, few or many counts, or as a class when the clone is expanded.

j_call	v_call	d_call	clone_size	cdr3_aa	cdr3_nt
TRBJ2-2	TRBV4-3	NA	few	CASSQDRDGELFF	TGCGCCAGCAGCCAAGATAGGGACGGGGAGCTGTTTTTT
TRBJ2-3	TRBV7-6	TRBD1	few	CASSVRTGGLDTDTQYF	TGTGCCAGCAGCGTAAGGACAGGGGGGTTGGACACAGATACGCAGTATTTT
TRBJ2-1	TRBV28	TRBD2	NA	CASSFGLAVNEQFF	TGTGCCAGCAGTTTTGGACTAGCGGTCAATGAGCAGTTCTTC
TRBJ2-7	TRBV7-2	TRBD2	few	CASSLTGLAGGNEQYF	TGTGCCAGCAGCCTAACGGGACTAGCGGGGGGGAACGAGCAGTACTTC
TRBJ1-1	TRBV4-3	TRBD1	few	CASSQLGQFTEAFF	TGCGCCAGCAGCCAACTGGGACAGTTCACTGAAGCTTTCTTT
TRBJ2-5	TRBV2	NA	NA	CASNHHRAEIRETQYF	TGTGCCAGCAACCACCACAGGGCCGAGATAAGAGAGACCCAGTACTTC
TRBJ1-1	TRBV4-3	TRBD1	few	CASSQYYDRGSEAFF	TGCGCCAGCAGCCAATACTATGACAGGGGGTCTGAAGCTTTCTTT
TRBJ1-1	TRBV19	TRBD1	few	CASYGTGAGQGEAFF	TGTGCCAGTTACGGGACAGGGGCCGGGCAAGGTGAAGCTTTCTTT
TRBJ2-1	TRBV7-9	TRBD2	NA	CASSAREGRHNEQFF	TGTGCCAGCAGCGCGCGGGAGGGAAGACACAATGAGCAGTTCTTC
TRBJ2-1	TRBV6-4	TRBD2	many	CASSDSSGGANEQFF	TGTGCCAGCAGTGACTCTAGCGGGGGGGCGAATGAGCAGTTCTTC
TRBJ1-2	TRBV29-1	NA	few	CSVDLGRNNYGYTF	TGCAGCGTTGACCTCGGCAGGAATAACTATGGCTACACCTTC